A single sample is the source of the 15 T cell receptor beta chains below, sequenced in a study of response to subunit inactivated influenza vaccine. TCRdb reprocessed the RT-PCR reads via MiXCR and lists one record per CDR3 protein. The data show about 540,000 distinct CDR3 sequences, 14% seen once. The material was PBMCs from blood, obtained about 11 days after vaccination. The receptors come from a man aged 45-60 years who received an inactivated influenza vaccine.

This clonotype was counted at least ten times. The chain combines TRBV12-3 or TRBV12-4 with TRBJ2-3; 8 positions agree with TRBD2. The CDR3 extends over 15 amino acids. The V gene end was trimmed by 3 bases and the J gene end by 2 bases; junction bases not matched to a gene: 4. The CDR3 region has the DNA TGTGCCAGCAGTTTTGGCGGGGGGATCACAGATACGCAGTATTTT. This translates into CASSFGGGITDTQYF.

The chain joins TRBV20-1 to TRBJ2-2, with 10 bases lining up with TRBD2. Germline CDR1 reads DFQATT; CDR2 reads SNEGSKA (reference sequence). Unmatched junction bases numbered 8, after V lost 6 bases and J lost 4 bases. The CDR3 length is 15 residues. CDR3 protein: CSATSGRVTTGELFF. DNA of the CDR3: TGCAGTGCAACGAGCGGGAGGGTGACCACCGGGGAGCTGTTTTTT.

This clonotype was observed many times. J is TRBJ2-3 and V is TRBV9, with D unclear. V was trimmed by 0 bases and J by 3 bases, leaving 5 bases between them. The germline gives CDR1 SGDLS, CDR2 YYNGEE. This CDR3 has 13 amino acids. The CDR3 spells CASSVATTDTQYF. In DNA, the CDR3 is TGTGCCAGCAGCGTAGCTACGACAGATACGCAGTATTTT. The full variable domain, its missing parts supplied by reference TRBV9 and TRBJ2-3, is DSGVTQTPKHLITATGQRVTLRCSPRSGDLSVYWYQQSLDQGLQFLIQYYNGEERAKGNILERFSAQQFPDLHSELNLSSLELGDSALYFCASSVATTDTQYFGPGTRLTVL.

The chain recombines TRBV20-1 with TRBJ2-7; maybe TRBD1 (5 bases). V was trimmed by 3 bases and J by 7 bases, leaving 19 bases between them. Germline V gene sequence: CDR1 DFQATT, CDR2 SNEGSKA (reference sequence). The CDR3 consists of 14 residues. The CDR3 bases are TGCAGTGCTAGTACGGGCGCAGGGTTGGGGGAGCAGTACTTC. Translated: CSASTGAGLGEQYF.

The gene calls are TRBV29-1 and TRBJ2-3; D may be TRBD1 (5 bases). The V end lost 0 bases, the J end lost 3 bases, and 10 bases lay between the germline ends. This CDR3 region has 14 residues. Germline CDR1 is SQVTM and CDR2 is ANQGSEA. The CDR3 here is CSVEDAGWTDTQYF. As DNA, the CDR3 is TGCAGCGTTGAAGACGCAGGGTGGACAGATACGCAGTATTTT.

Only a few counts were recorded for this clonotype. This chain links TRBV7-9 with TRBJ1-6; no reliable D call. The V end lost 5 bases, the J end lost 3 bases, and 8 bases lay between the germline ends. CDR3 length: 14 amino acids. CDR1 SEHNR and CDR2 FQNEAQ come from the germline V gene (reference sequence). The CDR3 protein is CASSQGNYNSPLHF. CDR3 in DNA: TGTGCCAGCAGCCAAGGGAACTATAATTCACCCCTCCACTTT. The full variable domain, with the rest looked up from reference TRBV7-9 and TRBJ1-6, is DTGVSQNPRHKITKRGQNVTFRCDPISEHNRLYWYRQTLGQGPEFLTYFQNEAQLEKSRLLSDRFSAERPKGSFSTLEIQRTEQGDSAMYLCASSQGNYNSPLHFGNGTRLTVT.

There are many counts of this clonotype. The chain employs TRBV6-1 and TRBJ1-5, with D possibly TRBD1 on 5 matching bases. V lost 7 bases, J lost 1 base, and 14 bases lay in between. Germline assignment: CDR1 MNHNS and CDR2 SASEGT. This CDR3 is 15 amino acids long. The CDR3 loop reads CASKDGGESNQPQHF. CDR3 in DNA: TGTGCCAGCAAAGACGGGGGAGAGAGCAATCAGCCCCAGCATTTT.

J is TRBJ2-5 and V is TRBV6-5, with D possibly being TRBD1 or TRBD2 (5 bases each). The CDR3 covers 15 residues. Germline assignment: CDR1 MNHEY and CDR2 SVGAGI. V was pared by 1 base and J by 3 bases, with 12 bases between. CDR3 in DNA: TGTGCCAGCAGTTACTTAGGGACCCAGAAAGAGACCCAGTACTTC. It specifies CASSYLGTQKETQYF.

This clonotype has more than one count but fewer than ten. CDR3 nucleotides: TGTGCCAGCAGCTTAGTTCGGCAGGGAGGAAATGAGCAGTTCTTC. It yields the protein CASSLVRQGGNEQFF. The chain has TRBV7-9 and TRBJ2-1; tentatively, D is TRBD2 (6 bases). Deletions cut 1 base from V and 7 bases from J, with 14 bases between. This CDR3 has 15 residues. CDR1 and CDR2 (germline): SEHNR, FQNEAQ (reference sequence).

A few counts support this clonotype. The CDR3 DNA reads TGCAGTGCTTCCCTAGCGGGAGTTGGTCACGAGCAGTACTTC. Protein sequence: CSASLAGVGHEQYF. The genes are TRBV20-1 and TRBJ2-7, with 10 bases lining up with TRBD2. The CDR3 contains 14 residues. V dropped 5 bases and J dropped 5; count of bases not matched to a gene: 9. Germline V lookup: CDR1 DFQATT, CDR2 SNEGSKA (reference sequence).

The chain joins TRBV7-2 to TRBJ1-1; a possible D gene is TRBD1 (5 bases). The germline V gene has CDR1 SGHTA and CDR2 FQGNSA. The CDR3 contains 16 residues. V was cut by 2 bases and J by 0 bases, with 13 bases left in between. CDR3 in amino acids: CASSLYSRQLNTEAFF. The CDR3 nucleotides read TGTGCCAGCAGCTTATATTCGCGACAGTTGAACACTGAAGCTTTCTTT.

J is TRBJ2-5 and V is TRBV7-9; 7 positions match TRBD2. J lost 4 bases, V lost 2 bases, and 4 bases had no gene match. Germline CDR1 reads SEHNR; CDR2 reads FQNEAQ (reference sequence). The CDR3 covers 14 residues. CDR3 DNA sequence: TGTGCCAGCAGCTTATCGGCGGGGGTAGAGACCCAGTACTTC. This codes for CASSLSAGVETQYF.

The CDR3 nucleotides are TGTGCCAGCAGCTTAACCGGCCGGATTAATGAGCAGTTCTTC. It specifies CASSLTGRINEQFF. This chain joins TRBV7-2 and TRBJ2-1; no reliable D call. This CDR3 contains 14 residues. Germline V gene data show CDR1 as SGHTA and CDR2 as FQGNSA. The V gene lost 2 bases and the J gene lost 7 bases, with 12 bases spanning the gap.

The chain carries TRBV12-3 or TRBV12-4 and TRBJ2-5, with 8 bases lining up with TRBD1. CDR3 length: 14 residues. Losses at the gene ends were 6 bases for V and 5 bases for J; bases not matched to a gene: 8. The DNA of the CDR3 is TGTGCCAGCAGGGCAGGGGGCAGCGTGGAGACCCAGTACTTC. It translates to CASRAGGSVETQYF.

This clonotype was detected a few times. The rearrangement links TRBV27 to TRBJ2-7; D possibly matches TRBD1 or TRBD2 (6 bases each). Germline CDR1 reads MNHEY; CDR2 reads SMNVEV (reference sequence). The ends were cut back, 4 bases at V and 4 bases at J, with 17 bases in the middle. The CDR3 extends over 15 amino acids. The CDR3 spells CASSSGGGGTYEQYF. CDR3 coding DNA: TGTGCCAGCAGTTCAGGAGGGGGTGGTACGTACGAGCAGTACTTC.